This T cell receptor (beta chain) emerged from a study of T-cell reconstitution after alpha-beta-depleted transplantation in children. General observations from the study: Recipient T cells and thymic progenitors that survived gave rise to the high TCRbeta diversity observed at day 60 in some patients. Alpha-beta T cells about two months after transplant reportedly derived from several hundred expanded graft clones. The main origin of T-cell counts and diversity one year after transplant was newly produced T cells.

Molecular barcoding with unique molecular identifiers was used for the TCRbeta library. A single record per CDR3 protein comes from TCRdb applying MiXCR to the PCR reads. The top ten clones hold 2.2% of a sample with a few hundred thousand distinct CDR3 sequences, 10% to 15% of them seen once. This clonotype appeared a few times. The antigen is not known. Germline values: CDR1 MNHEY, CDR2 SMNVEV (reference sequence). The ends were cut back, 8 bases at V and 4 bases at J, with 14 bases in the middle. The CDR3 length is 13 residues. This chain uses TRBV27 with TRBJ1-1; possible D gene TRBD1, 6 bases. The receptor was derived from a male patient between 10 and 17 years old who had a stem cell transplant for acute myeloid leukemia, so the T cells may come from the graft donor. This material consisted of PBMCs, mostly from graft donor cells, taken 360 days after TCRalphabeta/CD19-depleted stem cell transplant. CDR3 nucleotides: TGTGCCAGCTGTGGGCAGGGGTCCACTGAAGCTTTCTTT. It encodes CASCGQGSTEAFF.